This T cell receptor (beta chain) was retrieved from a study of blood T cell repertoires in COVID-19. Study context: PBMCs, B-cell-depleted T cells, or T cells were the source of the cDNA or gDNA that made up the material.

The repertoire was sequenced with immunoSEQ multiplex PCR; TCRdb's copy has only in-frame clones and lacks some. This sample carries approximately 110,000 clones, around 83% of them seen once, and the ten largest clones take about 3%. With 4 bases clipped from V and 3 bases from J, the junction kept 9 bases outside the gene matches. This CDR3 region has 15 residues. Germline lookup yields CDR1 SGDLS and CDR2 YYNGEE. Patients in Seattle were enrolled during active infection, then followed longitudinally. The chain combines TRBV9 with TRBJ1-1; TRBD1 agrees at 7 bases. Sequences were obtained from peripheral blood. This TCR was sampled from a woman at least 80 years old with COVID-19, enrolled during active disease. The CDR3 DNA sequence: TGTGCCAGCAGCCCAGTAACAGGGGTCGACACTGAAGCTTTCTTT. It yields the protein CASSPVTGVDTEAFF.